The 12 T cell receptor beta chains below come from one sample, sequenced in a study of T cells in Graves' hyperthyroidism and ophthalmopathy. Amplified TCR beta CDR3 regions derived from RNA transcripts. HTBI primers were employed in a first-round RT-PCR of the TCR CDR3. From the multiplex PCR reads, TCRdb called clonotypes with MiXCR, one entry per CDR3 protein. The sample consists of roughly 500,000 distinct CDR3 sequences, approximately 15% of them appearing once. The sequenced material came from blood. The receptor source for this set is a woman aged 25 to 45 with Graves' hyperthyroidism that later progressed to Graves' ophthalmopathy.

This clonotype was seen many times. V and J are TRBV19 and TRBJ1-1; no firm D call. With 6 bases removed from V and 4 bases from J, the gap between germline ends came to 15 bases. Germline V gene lookup returns CDR1 LNHDA and CDR2 SQIVND (reference sequence). The CDR3 extends over 14 amino acids. In nucleotides, the CDR3 is TGTGCCAGTAGCCCACAACGTACTGGCACTGAAGCTTTCTTT. This codes for CASSPQRTGTEAFF.

At least ten counts were recorded for this clonotype. This chain connects TRBV2 to TRBJ1-5; D gene ambiguous. The CDR3 covers 13 residues. The germline CDR1 and CDR2 sequences are SNHLY and FYNNEI. The germline V and J ends were trimmed by 2 bases and 7 bases, with 9 bases remaining between them. The CDR3 bases are TGTGCCAGCAGTGAATCCCCAGCCCAGCCCCAGCATTTT. Its protein product is CASSESPAQPQHF. The complete variable domain, with remaining parts taken from reference TRBV2 and TRBJ1-5, reads EPEVTQTPSHQVTQMGQEVILRCVPISNHLYFYWYRQILGQKVEFLVSFYNNEISEKSEIFDDQFSVERPDGSNFTLKIRSTKLEDSAMYFCASSESPAQPQHFGDGTRLSIL.

This clonotype was seen a handful of times. A read error may be the cause here, since a much bigger clone is one base away. This chain joins TRBV12-3 or TRBV12-4 and TRBJ2-7; no definite D call. Trimming cost V 8 bases and J 3 bases, with 8 bases left between them. This CDR3 spans 11 amino acids. The CDR3 region is CASEDFYEQYF. The DNA of the CDR3 is TGTGCCAGCGAGGATTTCTACGAGCAGTACTTC.

There are many counts of this clonotype. The junction departs from germline at one end; a sequencing error may be responsible. The chain carries TRBV28 and TRBJ1-5; no definite D call. CDR1 and CDR2 (germline): MDHEN, SYDVKM. The CDR3 runs to 14 residues. In DNA, the CDR3 is TGTGCCAGCAGTTTAGGTGAGCTAAATCGGCCCCAGCATTTT. Residues: CASSLGELNRPQHF.

This clonotype has ten or more counts. The genes are TRBV7-9 and TRBJ2-1; D gene ambiguous. Trimming removed 0 bases at V and 8 bases at J, with 11 bases between. The CDR3 consists of 14 residues. The germline gives CDR1 SEHNR, CDR2 FQNEAQ (reference sequence). The CDR3 region is CASSLARPVDEQFF. The CDR3 coding sequence is TGTGCCAGCAGCTTAGCACGACCCGTCGATGAGCAGTTCTTC.

The table lists this clonotype with a few counts. The chain couples TRBV6-1 to TRBJ1-2; D gene uncertain. CDR1 and CDR2 from the germline V gene are MNHNS and SASEGT. The CDR3 sequence is 17 residues long. V was shortened by 2 bases and J by 8 bases, with 24 bases between the two germline ends. DNA for the CDR3: TGTGCCAGCAGTGAATTATTGCTGAGTGTATTTTCGGGCGGCTACACCTTC. Amino acids: CASSELLLSVFSGGYTF.

The chain carries TRBV18 and TRBJ2-2; perhaps TRBD1 as D (5 bases). Germline CDR1 KGHSH, CDR2 LQKENI. Trimming pared 0 bases from V and 2 bases from J, leaving 13 bases between. The CDR3 totals 17 residues. The CDR3 spells CASSPPAAGQNTGELFF. The DNA of the CDR3 is TGTGCCAGCTCACCACCGGCTGCAGGACAAAACACCGGGGAGCTGTTTTTT.

The chain links TRBV10-3 to TRBJ1-1, with TRBD1 matching over 7 bases. The junction had 3 bases not matched to a gene; V was cut back by 0 bases and J by 2 bases. Germline-derived CDR1 and CDR2 are ENHRY and SYGVKD. The CDR3 contains 15 residues. CDR3 region: CAISESGQTNTEAFF. DNA of the CDR3: TGTGCCATCAGTGAGTCGGGACAGACTAACACTGAAGCTTTCTTT.

This clonotype was counted at least ten times. The J gene is TRBJ2-5, the V gene TRBV9; TRBD2 matches at 13 bases. Germline CDR1 SGDLS, CDR2 YYNGEE. The CDR3 runs to 16 residues. After removal of 0 bases from V and 3 bases from J, the junction contained 2 bases not matched to a gene. The CDR3 nucleotides are TGTGCCAGCAGCGTAGGGGGACTAGCGGGGAAAGAGACCCAGTACTTC. Translated: CASSVGGLAGKETQYF.

This clonotype was picked up a small number of times. DNA for the CDR3: TGCGCCACTGCCTCATCGGGCGGGAGGTACAATGAGCAGTTCTTC. Amino acids: CATASSGGRYNEQFF. The gene calls are TRBV10-1 and TRBJ2-1, with TRBD2 matching 8 bases. CDR3 length: 15 amino acids. V lost 10 bases, J lost 4 bases, and 12 bases stayed unmatched. The germline gives CDR1 WNHNN, CDR2 SYGVQD (reference sequence).

With respect to this clonotype: A clone one base away is much larger, so this may be a read error. The gene calls are TRBV5-4 and TRBJ2-1, with D possibly being TRBD1 or TRBD2 (5 bases each). The CDR3 length is 18 residues. CDR1 is SGHNT and CDR2 is YYREEE in the germline V gene (reference sequence). The CDR3 spells CAGSQLSGAPPPYNEQFF. As DNA, the CDR3 is TGTGCCGGCAGCCAACTCTCCGGGGCCCCACCGCCCTACAATGAGCAGTTCTTC.

The chain carries TRBV11-3 and TRBJ1-2; no firm D call. The CDR3 extends over 14 amino acids. Trimming removed 0 bases at V and 4 bases at J, with 9 bases between. In germline, CDR1 is SGHNT, CDR2 YENEEA. The CDR3 DNA is TGTGCCAGCAGCTTAGAGGGAGGCACCTATGGCTACACCTTC. Protein: CASSLEGGTYGYTF.